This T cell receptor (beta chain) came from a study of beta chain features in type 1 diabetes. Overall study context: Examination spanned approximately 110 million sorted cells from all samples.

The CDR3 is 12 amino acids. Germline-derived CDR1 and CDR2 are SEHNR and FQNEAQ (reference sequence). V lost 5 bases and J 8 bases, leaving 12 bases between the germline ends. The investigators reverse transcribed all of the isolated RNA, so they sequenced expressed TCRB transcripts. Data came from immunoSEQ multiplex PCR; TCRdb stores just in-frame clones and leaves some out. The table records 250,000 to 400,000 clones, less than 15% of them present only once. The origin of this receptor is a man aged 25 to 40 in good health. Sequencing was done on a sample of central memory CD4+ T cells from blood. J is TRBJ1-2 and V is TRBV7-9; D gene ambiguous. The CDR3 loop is CASSPQSNGYTF. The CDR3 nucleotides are TGTGCCAGCAGCCCCCAGAGTAACGGCTACACCTTC.